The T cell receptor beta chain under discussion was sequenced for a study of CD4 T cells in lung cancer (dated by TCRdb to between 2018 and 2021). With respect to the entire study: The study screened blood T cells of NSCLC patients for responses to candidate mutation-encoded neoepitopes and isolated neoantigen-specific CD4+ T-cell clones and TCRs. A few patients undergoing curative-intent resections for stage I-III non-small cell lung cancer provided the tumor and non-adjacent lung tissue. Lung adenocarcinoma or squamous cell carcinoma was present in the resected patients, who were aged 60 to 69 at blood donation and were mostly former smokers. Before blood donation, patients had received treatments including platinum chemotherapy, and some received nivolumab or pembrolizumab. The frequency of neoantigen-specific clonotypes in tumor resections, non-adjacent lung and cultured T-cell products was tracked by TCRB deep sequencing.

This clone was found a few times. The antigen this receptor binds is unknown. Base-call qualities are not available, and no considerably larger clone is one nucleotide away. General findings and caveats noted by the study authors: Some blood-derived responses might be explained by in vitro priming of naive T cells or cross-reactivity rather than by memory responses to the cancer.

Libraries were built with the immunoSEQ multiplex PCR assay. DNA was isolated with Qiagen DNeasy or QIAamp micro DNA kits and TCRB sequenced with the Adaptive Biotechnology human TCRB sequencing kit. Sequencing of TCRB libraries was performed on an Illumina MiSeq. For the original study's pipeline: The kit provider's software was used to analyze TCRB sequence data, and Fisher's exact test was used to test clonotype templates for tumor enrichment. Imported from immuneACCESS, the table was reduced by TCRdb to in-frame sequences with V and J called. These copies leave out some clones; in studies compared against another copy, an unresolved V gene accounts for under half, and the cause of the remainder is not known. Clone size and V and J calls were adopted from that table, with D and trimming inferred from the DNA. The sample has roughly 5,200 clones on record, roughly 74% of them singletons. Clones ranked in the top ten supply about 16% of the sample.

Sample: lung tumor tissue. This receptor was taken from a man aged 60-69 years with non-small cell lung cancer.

The CDR3: CASSKWAATNEKLFF. The DNA reads TGTGCCAGCAGTAAATGGGCAGCAACTAATGAAAAACTGTTTTTT. The chain is encoded by TRBV28 joined to TRBJ1-4; no confident D gene assignment can be made. For CDR1 and CDR2, the germline V gene lists MDHEN and SYDVKM. V and J are truncated by 5 bases and 0 bases respectively, leaving an intervening sequence of 10 bases. The CDR3 numbers 15 residues from cysteine through phenylalanine. Just the 45-base CDR3 DNA is kept, in frame starting at base 1.